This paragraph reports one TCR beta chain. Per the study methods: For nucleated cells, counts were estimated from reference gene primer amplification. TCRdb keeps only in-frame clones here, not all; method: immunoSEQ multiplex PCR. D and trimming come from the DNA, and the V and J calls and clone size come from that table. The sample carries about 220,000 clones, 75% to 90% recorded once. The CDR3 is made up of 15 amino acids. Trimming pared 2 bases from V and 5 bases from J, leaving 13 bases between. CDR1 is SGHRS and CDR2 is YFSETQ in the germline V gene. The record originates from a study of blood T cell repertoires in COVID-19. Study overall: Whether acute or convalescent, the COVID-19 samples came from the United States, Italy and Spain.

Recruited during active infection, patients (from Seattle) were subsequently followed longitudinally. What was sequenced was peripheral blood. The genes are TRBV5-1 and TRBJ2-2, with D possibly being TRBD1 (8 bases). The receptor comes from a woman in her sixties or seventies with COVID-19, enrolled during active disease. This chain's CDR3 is CASSFGQGGTGELFF. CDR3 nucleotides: TGCGCCAGCAGCTTCGGACAGGGAGGGACCGGGGAGCTGTTTTTT.